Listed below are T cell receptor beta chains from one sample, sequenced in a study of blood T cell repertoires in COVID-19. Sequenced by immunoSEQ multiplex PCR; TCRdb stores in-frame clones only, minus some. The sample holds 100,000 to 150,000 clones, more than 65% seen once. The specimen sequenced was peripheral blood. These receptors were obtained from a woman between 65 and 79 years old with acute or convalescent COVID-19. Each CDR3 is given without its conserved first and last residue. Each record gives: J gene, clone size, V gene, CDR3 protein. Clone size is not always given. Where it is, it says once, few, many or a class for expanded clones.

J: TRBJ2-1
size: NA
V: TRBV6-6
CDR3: AASGGPIIVEQF

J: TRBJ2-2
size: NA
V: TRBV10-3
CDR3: AIRRQGNGELF

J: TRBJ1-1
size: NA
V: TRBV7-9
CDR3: ASSSDLGGAEAF

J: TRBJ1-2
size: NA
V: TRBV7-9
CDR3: ASSLAGHSGYGYT

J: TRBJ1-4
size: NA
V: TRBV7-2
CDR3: ASSYSSTGGKLF

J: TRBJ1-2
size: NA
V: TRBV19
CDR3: ASTDRGGGYT

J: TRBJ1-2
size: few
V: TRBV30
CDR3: AWSVQSDYGYT

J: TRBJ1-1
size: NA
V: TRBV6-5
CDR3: ASGEGGNTEAF

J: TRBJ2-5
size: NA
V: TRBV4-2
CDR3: ASSQDLQGVQETQY

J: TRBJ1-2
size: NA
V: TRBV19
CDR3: ASSMFSTNYGYT

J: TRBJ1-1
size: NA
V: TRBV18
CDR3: ASSPSDRVGAF

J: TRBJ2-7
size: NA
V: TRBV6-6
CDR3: ASSYRGGYEQY

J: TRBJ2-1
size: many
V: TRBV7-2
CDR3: ASSPQGASGRGEQF

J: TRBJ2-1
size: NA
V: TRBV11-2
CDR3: ASSLAGAYNEQF

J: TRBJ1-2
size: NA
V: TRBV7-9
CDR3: ASSQDNYGYT

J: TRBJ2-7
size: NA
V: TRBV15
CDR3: ATSRDSRFSEQY

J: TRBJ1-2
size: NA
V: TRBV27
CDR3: ASSLTGQSYNYGYT

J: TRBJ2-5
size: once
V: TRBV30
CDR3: AWAGFQETQY

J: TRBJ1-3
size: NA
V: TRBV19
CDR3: ASSPDRARGNTIY

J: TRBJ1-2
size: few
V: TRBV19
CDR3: ASGRTASYGYT

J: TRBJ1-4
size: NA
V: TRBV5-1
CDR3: ASSLQGTNEKLF

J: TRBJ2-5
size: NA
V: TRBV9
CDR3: ASSVEGAGGHETQY

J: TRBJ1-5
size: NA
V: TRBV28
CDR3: ASSLSSQGAGNQPQH

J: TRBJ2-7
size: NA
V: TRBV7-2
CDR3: ASSLENRAGRWC

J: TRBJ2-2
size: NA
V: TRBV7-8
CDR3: ASSRHRVGYTGELF

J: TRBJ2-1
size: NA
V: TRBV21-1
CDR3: ASSKRAQGQHSYNEQF